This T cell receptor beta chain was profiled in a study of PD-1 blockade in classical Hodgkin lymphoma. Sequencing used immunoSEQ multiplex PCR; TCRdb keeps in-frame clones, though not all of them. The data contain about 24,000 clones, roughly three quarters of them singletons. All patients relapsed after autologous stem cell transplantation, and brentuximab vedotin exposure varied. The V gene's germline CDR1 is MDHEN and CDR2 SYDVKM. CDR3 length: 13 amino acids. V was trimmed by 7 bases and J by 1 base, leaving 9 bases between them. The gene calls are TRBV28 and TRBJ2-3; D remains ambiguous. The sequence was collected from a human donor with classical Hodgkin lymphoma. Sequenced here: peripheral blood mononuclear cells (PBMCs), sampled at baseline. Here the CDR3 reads CASIQSGTDTQYF. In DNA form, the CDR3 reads TGTGCCAGCATTCAATCAGGCACAGATACGCAGTATTTT.